Listed below are T cell receptor beta chains from one sample, sequenced in a study of molecular identifiers for immune sequencing clone quantification. TCRdb recomputed calls from the PCR reads with MiXCR, one row per CDR3 protein. The sample consists of about 510,000 distinct CDR3 sequences, around 23% of them appearing once. Sequenced material: naive CD8+ T cells from blood, with Jurkat cell RNA spiked in. The receptors here all came from a human donor in good health. Some libraries in this study had Jurkat cell RNA spiked in. CDR3s include the opening cysteine and the closing phenylalanine or tryptophan. Fields, in order: clone size, J gene, D gene, V gene, CDR3 DNA, CDR3 protein. D genes are given only for firm matches. Size values are once, few and many counts, or a class for expanded clones, and some rows have none.

>many|TRBJ2-1|TRBD2|TRBV27
TGTGCCAGCAGTTTAGTAGCGGGGGCCTACAATGAGCAGTTCTTC
CASSLVAGAYNEQFF
>many|TRBJ2-5|NA|TRBV29-1
TGCAGCGTTGAAGCGGCCAGCACGTTGGAGACCCAGTACTTC
CSVEAASTLETQYF
>NA|TRBJ1-5|NA|TRBV30
TGTGCCTGGAGTGAGGGGGTGAATAGCAATCAGCCCCAGCATTTT
CAWSEGVNSNQPQHF
>many|TRBJ2-3|TRBD2|TRBV20-1
TGCAGTGCTAGAGATTCTTCCCTAGCGGGAGGAATGGCCGATACGCAGTATTTT
CSARDSSLAGGMADTQYF
>NA|TRBJ2-7|TRBD1|TRBV4-3
TGCGCCAGCAGCCAAGGACGGACAGGGGGCTACGAGCAGTACTTC
CASSQGRTGGYEQYF
>NA|TRBJ1-1|NA|TRBV19
TGTGCCAGTTGGGGAGAAGGAAACACTGAAGCTTTCTTT
CASWGEGNTEAFF
>few|TRBJ2-3|NA|TRBV4-3
TGCGCCAGCAGCCAAGAGGTGGGAGATACGCAGTATTTT
CASSQEVGDTQYF
>few|TRBJ2-7|TRBD1|TRBV6-2/TRBV6-3
TGTGCCAGCACCGACACCGGGACAGGGTATTTGGGCTACGAGCAGTACTTC
CASTDTGTGYLGYEQYF
>NA|TRBJ2-1|TRBD1|TRBV6-2/TRBV6-3
TGTGCCAGCAACAAGGACAGGGGAGGATACGATGAGCAGTTCTTC
CASNKDRGGYDEQFF
>many|TRBJ2-3|TRBD2|TRBV6-6
TGTGCCGTAGAAGCGGGATCGATAGATACGCAGTATTTT
CAVEAGSIDTQYF
>many|TRBJ2-7|NA|TRBV20-1
TGCAGTGTTGGCGGGAAAAGCTCCTACGAGCAGTACTTC
CSVGGKSSYEQYF
>NA|TRBJ2-1|TRBD2|TRBV4-2
TGTGCCAGCAGCCAACCAAGCGGGGGGGACTACAATGAGCAGTTCTTC
CASSQPSGGDYNEQFF
>NA|TRBJ2-7|NA|TRBV12-3/TRBV12-4
TGTGCCAGCAGTATCGGACAGAGCTACGAGCAGTACTTC
CASSIGQSYEQYF
>few|TRBJ2-7|NA|TRBV11-2
TGTGCCAGCAGCTTAGACCCTAGGCGGCAGTACTTC
CASSLDPRRQYF
>NA|TRBJ2-7|NA|TRBV7-9
TGTGCCAGCAGCTTAGCGGTGGGCACAGCCACCTACGAGCAGTACTTC
CASSLAVGTATYEQYF
>NA|TRBJ2-4|TRBD2|TRBV18
TGTGCCAGCCCACCAGGGACTAGCGGGGTAGCCAAAAACATTCAGTACTTC
CASPPGTSGVAKNIQYF
>many|TRBJ2-5|NA|TRBV12-3/TRBV12-4
TGTGCCAGCAGTTTAGTAGGTCCAGAAGAGACCCAGTACTTC
CASSLVGPEETQYF
>many|TRBJ2-7|TRBD1|TRBV27
TGTGCCAGCAGTTTACGTTACAGGGGGAATGAGCAGTACTTC
CASSLRYRGNEQYF
>few|TRBJ2-7|NA|TRBV7-9
TGTGCCAGCGGCTCGGACAGATACGAGCAGTACTTC
CASGSDRYEQYF
>NA|TRBJ2-7|TRBD1|TRBV30
TGTGCCTGGGGGGGACGGACAGGGATGGGCGAGCAGTACTTC
CAWGGRTGMGEQYF
>NA|TRBJ2-1|NA|TRBV11-2
TGTGCCAGCAGCTTCGGGGGACCGAATGAGCAGTTCTTC
CASSFGGPNEQFF
>NA|TRBJ2-5|TRBD1|TRBV30
TGTGCCTGGAGTAAGGGACAGGGGACAGAGACCCAGTACTTC
CAWSKGQGTETQYF
>NA|TRBJ2-7|NA|TRBV4-1
TGCGCCAGCAGCCAAGGGAGGGGGCGATCCTACGAGCAGTACTTC
CASSQGRGRSYEQYF
>NA|TRBJ2-3|TRBD2|TRBV30
TGTGCCTGGAGTAAGGCTAGCGGGCGCAATACGCAGTATTTT
CAWSKASGRNTQYF
>many|TRBJ1-1|TRBD1|TRBV7-8
TGTGCCAGCAGCGCCCGGACAGGGTGGTACACTGAAGCTTTCTTT
CASSARTGWYTEAFF
>many|TRBJ2-3|TRBD2|TRBV7-2
TGTGCCAGCAGCTACTGGGCGGGACTATACACAGATACGCAGTATTTT
CASSYWAGLYTDTQYF
>few|TRBJ2-7|NA|TRBV20-1
TGCAGTGCTTTGTTGTTGGGGGAGAACTACGAGCAGTACTTC
CSALLLGENYEQYF
>many|TRBJ2-5|NA|TRBV7-9
TGTGCCAGCAGCTTGAGGTACCAAGAGACCCAGTACTTC
CASSLRYQETQYF
>many|TRBJ1-2|NA|TRBV29-1
TGCAGCGTTGAAGATCACGTCAGCTATGGCTACACCTTC
CSVEDHVSYGYTF
>NA|TRBJ1-6|NA|TRBV2
TGTGCCAGCAGTGAGATCCCGGGACGGATTAATTCACCCCTCCACTTT
CASSEIPGRINSPLHF
>few|TRBJ1-3|NA|TRBV7-9
TGTGCCAGCAGCTTACTCCCGGGGAGAGTGGGCAACACCATATATTTT
CASSLLPGRVGNTIYF
>NA|TRBJ1-1|NA|TRBV12-3/TRBV12-4
TGTGCCAGCAGTTTTTCTCAGTACATGAACACTGAAGCTTTCTTT
CASSFSQYMNTEAFF
>many|TRBJ2-7|NA|TRBV14
TGTGCCAGCAGCCAAGTCAGCAACCACGAGCAGTACTTC
CASSQVSNHEQYF
>NA|TRBJ1-5|TRBD1|TRBV30
TGTGCCTGGAGTGGCGGACAGGGGGTCCAGCCCCAGCATTTT
CAWSGGQGVQPQHF
>few|TRBJ2-3|TRBD2|TRBV5-8
TGTGCCAGCAGCCCCTTGACTAGCGGGAGCACAGATACGCAGTATTTT
CASSPLTSGSTDTQYF